A selection of T cell receptor beta chains follows, all from one sample in a study of blood T cell repertoires in COVID-19. Assay: immunoSEQ multiplex PCR; the TCRdb copy retains only in-frame clones and omits some. The sample contains around 270,000 clones, roughly 80% of which appear only once. Sequencing input: peripheral blood. The receptors here all came from a person in their 70s with COVID-19, enrolled during active disease. The CDR3 runs from the conserved cysteine through the conserved F or W. D genes are given only for firm matches. Clone size appears in some rows only: once, few, many, or a class for an expanded clone.

cdr3_aa cdr3_nt d_call j_call clone_size v_call
CASSQSLSGRGEAGELFF TGTGCCAGCAGTCAAAGTCTCAGCGGGAGGGGAGAGGCCGGGGAGCTGTTTTTT TRBD2 TRBJ2-2 NA TRBV6-2/TRBV6-3
CASSLMDRGRNEQFF TGTGCCAGCAGCTTAATGGACAGGGGGCGGAATGAGCAGTTCTTC TRBD1 TRBJ2-1 once TRBV7-2
CASSRGTGLRNTIYF TGCGCCAGCAGCCGGGGGACGGGACTTAGGAACACCATATATTTT NA TRBJ1-3 NA TRBV4-3
CASSERQGAGGYTF TGTGCCAGCAGCGAACGACAGGGGGCTGGCGGCTACACCTTC TRBD1 TRBJ1-2 NA TRBV9
CASSYFGSGANVLTF TGTGCCAGCAGTTACTTCGGCTCTGGGGCCAACGTCCTGACTTTC NA TRBJ2-6 NA TRBV6-5
CASSLTQGAGFQETQYF TGTGCCAGCAGCTTAACGCAGGGAGCGGGGTTTCAAGAGACCCAGTACTTC TRBD2 TRBJ2-5 NA TRBV7-2
CASSQRGGTGGDGFNSPLHF TGCGCCAGCAGCCAGCGGGGCGGGACAGGGGGCGACGGGTTTAATTCACCCCTCCACTTT TRBD1 TRBJ1-6 NA TRBV4-1
CASMSTGANVLTF TGTGCCAGCATGAGCACTGGGGCCAACGTCCTGACTTTC NA TRBJ2-6 few TRBV7-3
CASSLAGRRIKTF TGTGCCAGCAGCTTAGCAGGAAGGCGGATAAAAACCTTC NA TRBJ1-2 NA TRBV7-8
CASSQGLGSGFYNEQFF TGTGCCAGCAGCCAAGGGTTGGGCAGCGGATTCTACAATGAGCAGTTCTTC NA TRBJ2-1 NA TRBV14
CASSQEHSIGELFF TGTGCCAGCAGCCAAGAGCACAGTATAGGGGAGCTGTTTTTT NA TRBJ2-2 NA TRBV14
CASGRGADEQYF TGTGCCAGCGGGCGGGGGGCGGACGAGCAGTACTTC TRBD2 TRBJ2-7 NA TRBV6-5
CASSFSTSGRMAQFF TGTGCCAGCAGTTTCTCGACTAGCGGGAGAATGGCGCAGTTCTTC TRBD2 TRBJ2-1 NA TRBV27
CASSLIAGVVETQYF TGTGCCAGCAGCTTAATAGCGGGAGTTGTGGAGACCCAGTACTTC TRBD2 TRBJ2-5 NA TRBV7-3
CASSTGTGRTDTQYF TGTGCCAGCAGCACCGGGACAGGGCGCACAGATACGCAGTATTTT TRBD1 TRBJ2-3 NA TRBV2
CASSQVGGLDYGYTF TGTGCCAGCAGCCAAGTGGGAGGGCTCGACTATGGCTACACCTTC NA TRBJ1-2 NA TRBV4-2
CASSAGTGFLQGGYTF TGTGCCAGCAGCGCCGGGACAGGGTTTTTACAGGGTGGCTACACCTTC TRBD1 TRBJ1-2 NA TRBV9
CASSVMSGVRLGDEKLFF TGTGCCAGCAGTGTTATGAGTGGAGTGAGGTTAGGAGATGAAAAACTGTTTTTT NA TRBJ1-4 NA TRBV28
CASSLSAGGPHTGELFF TGTGCCAGCAGCTTATCGGCGGGGGGGCCCCACACCGGGGAGCTGTTTTTT TRBD2 TRBJ2-2 few TRBV7-3
CASSQGVHQPQHF TGTGCCAGCAGCCAAGGGGTCCATCAGCCCCAGCATTTT NA TRBJ1-5 NA TRBV11-2
CASSQGQGNTEAFF TGCGCCAGCAGCCAAGGGCAGGGGAACACTGAAGCTTTCTTT NA TRBJ1-1 NA TRBV4-1
CASSLGFGGDNEQFF TGTGCCAGCAGCTTAGGTTTCGGGGGGGACAATGAGCAGTTCTTC TRBD2 TRBJ2-1 NA TRBV5-8
CASSTPQGSGNTIYF TGTGCCAGCAGTACACCCCAGGGCTCTGGAAACACCATATATTTT NA TRBJ1-3 NA TRBV6-5
CASSLLGQAAPMKTGELFF TGTGCCAGCAGCTTGCTCGGCCAGGCCGCCCCAATGAAGACCGGGGAGCTGTTTTTT NA TRBJ2-2 NA TRBV7-9
CASSLVARTGETQYF TGTGCCAGCAGCTTGGTGGCCCGGACGGGGGAGACCCAGTACTTC NA TRBJ2-5 NA TRBV7-2
CASSLGHGQGRPQHF TGTGCCAGCAGTTTAGGTCACGGCCAGGGGAGGCCCCAGCATTTT NA TRBJ1-5 NA TRBV28
CASSQSGADTQYF TGCGCCAGCAGCCAAAGCGGTGCAGATACGCAGTATTTT NA TRBJ2-3 NA TRBV4-3
CALQGTPGNTIYF TGTGCCCTACAGGGGACCCCTGGAAACACCATATATTTT TRBD1 TRBJ1-3 few TRBV30